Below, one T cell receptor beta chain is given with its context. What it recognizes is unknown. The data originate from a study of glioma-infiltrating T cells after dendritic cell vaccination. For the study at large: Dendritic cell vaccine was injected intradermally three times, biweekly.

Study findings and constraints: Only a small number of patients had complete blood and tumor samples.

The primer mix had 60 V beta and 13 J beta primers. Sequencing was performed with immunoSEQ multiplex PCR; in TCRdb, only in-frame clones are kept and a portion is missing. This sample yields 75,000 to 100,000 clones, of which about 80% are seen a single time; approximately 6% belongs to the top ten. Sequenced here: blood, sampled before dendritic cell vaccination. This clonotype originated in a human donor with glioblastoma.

CDR3 DNA: TGTGCCAGCAGCTTAAGGGGGAGTGCCGGGGAGCTGTTTTTT. It yields the protein CASSLRGSAGELFF. The chain couples TRBV7-2 to TRBJ2-2; TRBD1 is a possible D gene (6 bases). Trimming took 2 bases from V and 6 from J, leaving 10 bases between them. The CDR3 is 14 amino acids. Germline CDR1 reads SGHTA; CDR2 reads FQGNSA.